The rows below give T cell receptor beta chains drawn from one sample of a study of shared clonotypes between healthy human individuals. Clones were read by immunoSEQ multiplex PCR, and TCRdb kept only the in-frame ones, dropping some. The sample yields about 770,000 clones, roughly 72% seen once. Sequencing used memory CD4+ T cells sorted from blood. The receptors stem from a woman aged 25 to 45 in good health. CDR3s include the opening cysteine and the closing phenylalanine or tryptophan. Size values are once, few and many counts, or a class for expanded clones, and some rows have none.

TRBV5-1 | once | CASSWGLSDTQYF
TRBV6-5 | - | CASIKRAGAPAFF
TRBV18 | - | CASSPLAVSYGYTF
TRBV11-2 | - | CASSPTSGIRTDTQYF
TRBV10-1 | few | CASSEGSPSTGELFF
TRBV28 | - | CASSFLGFEAFF
TRBV28 | - | CASSLKVIGIGAFNYGYTF
TRBV7-9 | - | CASSLRTDPNEKLFF
TRBV27 | once | CASYIYGTANTGELFF
TRBV2 | - | CASSPRERSEAFF
TRBV7-2 | once | CASSLTLGTGNEQFF
TRBV19 | - | CASSIGGFTDGVNQPQHF
TRBV2 | - | CASSLGRSTYEQYF
TRBV5-5 | - | CASRVQYEQFF
TRBV7-9 | - | CASSLVPANTEAFF
TRBV2 | - | CASPGLASSYEQYF
TRBV2 | - | CASNPGQNEKLFF
TRBV30 | - | CASWGANVLTF
TRBV5-1 | - | CASSSLRESEQFF
TRBV21-1 | - | CASSARDRGDIQYF
TRBV6-1 | - | CASSPGDRDRGEQYF
TRBV5-1 | - | CASSLKDSTDTQYF
TRBV5-8 | - | CASSLRGGGFIRAFF
TRBV18 | - | CASSPSGGVGRSYEQYF
TRBV19 | - | CASSVAWDRDEQYF
TRBV25-1 | - | CASSGQGAYEQYF
TRBV7-9 | - | CASRLGSSNTGELFF
TRBV7-9 | - | CASSAGTVGETQYF
TRBV5-1 | - | CASSLGVGNQPQHF
TRBV4-1 | - | CATSKLQGAGNTIYF
TRBV6-6 | - | CASSYSVEMNTEAFF
TRBV28 | - | CASSPQLAGSTGELFF
TRBV2 | once | CASSEQLHEQYF
TRBV19 | few | CASSLGAGVYGYTF
TRBV29-1 | - | CSVSSSAGGLAEQFF
TRBV27 | - | CASTPTLLGAGELFF
TRBV23-1 | - | CASSQWVGGISNQPQHF
TRBV28 | once | CASNPLRPLFGNEQFF
TRBV10-3 | - | CAISEVSVSKETQYF
TRBV7-9 | - | CASSQQGMNEKLFF
TRBV27 | - | CASSLNRGNYGYTF
TRBV6-5 | few | CASSYSSQGGEGTQYF
TRBV25-1 | - | CASSEGASTIYF
TRBV11-2 | - | CASSLVGTGGANYTF
TRBV28 | - | CASSPARQSYNEQFF
TRBV5-6 | - | CASRRVDPRGEQYF
TRBV7-2 | few | CASTPEALSSYNEQFF
TRBV27 | - | CASSFQGVQETQYF
TRBV18 | - | CASSQSTEAFF
TRBV7-2 | - | CASSRGQGAFYEQFF
TRBV9 | - | CASSVSASGISYEQYF
TRBV19 | - | CASSILMGTGELFF
TRBV30 | - | CAWGTGAGGNTIYF
TRBV7-6 | - | CASSNPGTTGKYF
TRBV7-3 | - | CASSSRSGTNEQFF
TRBV2 | - | CASSELGGSYNEQFF
TRBV19 | - | CASKHRVGAGNQPQHF